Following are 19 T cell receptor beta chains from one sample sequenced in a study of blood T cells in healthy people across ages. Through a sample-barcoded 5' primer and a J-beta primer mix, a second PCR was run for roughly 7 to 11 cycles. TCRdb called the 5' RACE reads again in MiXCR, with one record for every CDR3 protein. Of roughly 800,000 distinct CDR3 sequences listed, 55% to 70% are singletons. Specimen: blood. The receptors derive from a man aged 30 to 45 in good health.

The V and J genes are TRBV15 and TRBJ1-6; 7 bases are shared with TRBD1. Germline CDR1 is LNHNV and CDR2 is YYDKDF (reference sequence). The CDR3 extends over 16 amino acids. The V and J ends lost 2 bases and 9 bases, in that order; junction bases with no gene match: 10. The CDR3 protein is CATSRKGTACGSPLHF. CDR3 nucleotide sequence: TGTGCCACCAGCAGAAAAGGGACAGCCTGCGGTTCACCCCTCCACTTT.

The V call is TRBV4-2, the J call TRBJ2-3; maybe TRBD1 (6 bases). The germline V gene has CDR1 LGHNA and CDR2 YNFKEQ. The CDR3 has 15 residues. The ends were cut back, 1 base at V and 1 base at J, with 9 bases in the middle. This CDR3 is CASSQAGEGTDTQYF. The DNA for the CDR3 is TGTGCCAGCAGCCAAGCAGGGGAAGGCACAGATACGCAGTATTTT.

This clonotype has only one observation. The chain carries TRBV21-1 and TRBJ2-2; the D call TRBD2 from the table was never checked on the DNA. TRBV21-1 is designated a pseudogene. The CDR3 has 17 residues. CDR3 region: CARPQTSGRVCTGELFF. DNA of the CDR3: TGTGCCCGACCCCAGACTAGCGGGAGGGTTTGCACCGGGGAGCTGTTTTTT.

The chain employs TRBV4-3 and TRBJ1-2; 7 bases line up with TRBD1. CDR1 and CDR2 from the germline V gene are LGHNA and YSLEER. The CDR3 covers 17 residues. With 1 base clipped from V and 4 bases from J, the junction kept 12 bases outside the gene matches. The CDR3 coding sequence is TGCGCCAGCAGCCAAGGCTTCGACAGGGCCGGGGGCTATGGCTACACCTTC. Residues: CASSQGFDRAGGYGYTF.

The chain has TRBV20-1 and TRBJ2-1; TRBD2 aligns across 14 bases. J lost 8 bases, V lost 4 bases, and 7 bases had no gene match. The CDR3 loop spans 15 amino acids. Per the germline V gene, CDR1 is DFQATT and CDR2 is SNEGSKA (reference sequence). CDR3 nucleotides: TGCAGTGCTATACGACTAGCGGGAGGGGACGATGAGCAGTTCTTC. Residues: CSAIRLAGGDDEQFF.

CDR3 amino acids: CASSYLPGQGYQQYF. The CDR3 nucleotides are TGTGCCAGCAGCTATCTACCGGGACAGGGCTACCAGCAGTACTTC. The gene calls are TRBV7-2 and TRBJ2-4, with TRBD1 identical over 9 bases. Germline V lookup: CDR1 SGHTA, CDR2 FQGNSA. The CDR3 contains 15 residues. With 4 bases clipped from V and 13 bases from J, the junction kept 14 bases outside the gene matches.

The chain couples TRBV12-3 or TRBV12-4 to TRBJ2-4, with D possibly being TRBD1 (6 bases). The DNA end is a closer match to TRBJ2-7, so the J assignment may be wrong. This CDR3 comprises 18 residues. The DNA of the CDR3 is TGTGCCAGCAGTTTACATCAGTGGGCAAACAGGGCTTTCTACGAGCAGTACTTC. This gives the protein CASSLHQWANRAFYEQYF.

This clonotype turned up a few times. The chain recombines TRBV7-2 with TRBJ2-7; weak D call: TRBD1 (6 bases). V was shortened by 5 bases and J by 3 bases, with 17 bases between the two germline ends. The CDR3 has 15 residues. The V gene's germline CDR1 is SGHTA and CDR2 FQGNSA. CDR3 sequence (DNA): TGTGCCAGCAGCCCCAGTAGGGGGTCCTACTACGAGCAGTACTTC. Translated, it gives CASSPSRGSYYEQYF.

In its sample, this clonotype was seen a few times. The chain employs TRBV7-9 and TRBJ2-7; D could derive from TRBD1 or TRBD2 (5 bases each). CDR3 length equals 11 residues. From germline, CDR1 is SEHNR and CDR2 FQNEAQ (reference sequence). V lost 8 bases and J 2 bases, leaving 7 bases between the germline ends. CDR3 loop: CASPGPYEQYF. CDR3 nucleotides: TGTGCCAGCCCGGGACCCTACGAGCAGTACTTC. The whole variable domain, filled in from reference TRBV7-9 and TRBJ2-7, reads DTGVSQNPRHKITKRGQNVTFRCDPISEHNRLYWYRQTLGQGPEFLTYFQNEAQLEKSRLLSDRFSAERPKGSFSTLEIQRTEQGDSAMYLCASPGPYEQYFGPGTRLTVT.

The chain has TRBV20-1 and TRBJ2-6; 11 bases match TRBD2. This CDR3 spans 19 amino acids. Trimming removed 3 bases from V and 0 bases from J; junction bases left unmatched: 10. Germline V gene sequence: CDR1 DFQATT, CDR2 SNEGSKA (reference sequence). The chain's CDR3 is CSARGQTSGTPSGANVLTF. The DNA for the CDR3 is TGCAGTGCTAGGGGCCAGACTAGCGGGACCCCCTCTGGGGCCAACGTCCTGACTTTC.

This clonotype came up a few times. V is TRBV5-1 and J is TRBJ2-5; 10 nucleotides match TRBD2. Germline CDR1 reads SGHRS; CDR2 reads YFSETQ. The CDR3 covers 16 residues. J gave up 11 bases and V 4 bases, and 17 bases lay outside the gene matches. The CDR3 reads CASSVGLAVFTDEQYF. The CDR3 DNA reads TGCGCCAGCAGCGTCGGACTAGCGGTTTTTACGGATGAGCAGTACTTC.

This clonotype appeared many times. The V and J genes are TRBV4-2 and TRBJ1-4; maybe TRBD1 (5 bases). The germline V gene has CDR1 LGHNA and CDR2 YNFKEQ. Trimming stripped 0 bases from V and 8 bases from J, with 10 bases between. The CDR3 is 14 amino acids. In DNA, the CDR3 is TGTGCCAGCAGCCAAGAAGTCCAGGGCGAAAAACTGTTTTTT. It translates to CASSQEVQGEKLFF.

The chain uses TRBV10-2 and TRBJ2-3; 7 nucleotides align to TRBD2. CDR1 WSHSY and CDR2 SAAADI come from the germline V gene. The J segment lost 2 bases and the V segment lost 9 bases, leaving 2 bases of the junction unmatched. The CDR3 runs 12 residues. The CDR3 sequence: CASGTITDTQYF. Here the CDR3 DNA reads TGCGCCAGTGGGACTATCACAGATACGCAGTATTTT.

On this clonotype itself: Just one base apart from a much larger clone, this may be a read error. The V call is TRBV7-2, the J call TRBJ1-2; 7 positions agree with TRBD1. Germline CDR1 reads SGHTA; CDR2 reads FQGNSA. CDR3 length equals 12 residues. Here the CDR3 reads CASSARGDGYNF. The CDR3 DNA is TGTGCCAGCAGCGCCAGGGGGGATGGCTACAACTTC.

Here the CDR3 reads CSSTGSNTEAFF. CDR3 coding DNA: TGCAGCTCAACAGGGTCAAACACTGAAGCTTTCTTT. The chain recombines TRBV29-1 with TRBJ1-1; a possible D gene is TRBD1 (6 bases). The CDR3 totals 12 residues. The V gene's germline CDR1 is SQVTM and CDR2 ANQGSEA. V gave up 8 bases and J gave up 2 bases, with 12 bases separating them.

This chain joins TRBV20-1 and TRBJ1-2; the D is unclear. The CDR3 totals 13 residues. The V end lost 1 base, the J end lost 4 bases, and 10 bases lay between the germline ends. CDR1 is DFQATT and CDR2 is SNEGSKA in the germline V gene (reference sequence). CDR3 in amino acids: CSARAGKIYGYTF. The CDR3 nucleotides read TGCAGTGCTAGAGCCGGGAAGATCTATGGCTACACCTTC.

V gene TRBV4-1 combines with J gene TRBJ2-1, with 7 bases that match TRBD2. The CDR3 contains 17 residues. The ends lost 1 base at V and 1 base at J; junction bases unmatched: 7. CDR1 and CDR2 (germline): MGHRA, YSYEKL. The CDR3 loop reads CASSQGPRAGSYNEQFF. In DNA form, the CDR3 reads TGCGCCAGCAGCCAAGGACCGAGAGCGGGGTCCTACAATGAGCAGTTCTTC.

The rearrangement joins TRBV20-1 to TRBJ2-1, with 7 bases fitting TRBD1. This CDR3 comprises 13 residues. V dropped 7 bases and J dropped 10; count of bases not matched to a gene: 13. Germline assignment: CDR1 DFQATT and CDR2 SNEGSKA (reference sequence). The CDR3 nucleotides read TGCAGTGTGACGACAGGGTCATCCTACGAGCAGTTCTTC. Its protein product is CSVTTGSSYEQFF.

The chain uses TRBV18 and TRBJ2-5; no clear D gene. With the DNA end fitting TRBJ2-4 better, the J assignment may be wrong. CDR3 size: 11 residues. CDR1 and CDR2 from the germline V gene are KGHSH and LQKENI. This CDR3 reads CASSSEDIQYF. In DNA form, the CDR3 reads TGTGCCAGCTCATCCGAGGACATTCAGTACTTC.